This TCR beta chain comes out of a study of CD4 T cells in relation to SARS-CoV-2 and coronaviruses. Study in general: ViraFEST: approximately eleven-day antigen culture of PBMCs, then TCR beta CDR3 sequencing. The negative reference was HIV-1 Nef peptide pool or peptide-free culture.

The CDR3 consists of 14 residues. Germline trimming cut 2 bases from V and 5 bases from J; bases unmatched to any gene: 1. Germline V lookup: CDR1 SGHTA, CDR2 FQGNSA. Unexposed donor CD4+ T cells date from 2011-2018, before the COVID-19 pandemic. After about 10 days of culture, CD4+ T cells were isolated. Unexposed-donor CD4+ T cells were probed with SARS-CoV-2 S/N and four cold-coronavirus spikes, cells permitting. Notes on this clone: Its antigen is currently unknown.

Sequencing used immunoSEQ multiplex PCR; TCRdb keeps in-frame clones, though not all of them. The data contain approximately 19,000 clones, around four fifths of them singletons. The TCR was taken from a human donor in good health. The sample consisted of CD4+ T cells from PBMCs, cultured in vitro. The chain joins TRBV7-2 to TRBJ2-2; 8 positions agree with TRBD1. CDR3 nucleotide sequence: TGTGCCAGCAGCTTACAGGGGGCAACCGGGGAGCTGTTTTTT. Protein: CASSLQGATGELFF. Full variable domain (missing parts from reference TRBV7-2 and TRBJ2-2): GAGVSQSPSNKVTEKGKDVELRCDPISGHTALYWYRQSLGQGLEFLIYFQGNSAPDKSGLPSDRFSAERTGGSVSTLTIQRTQQEDSAVYLCASSLQGATGELFFGEGSRLTVL.